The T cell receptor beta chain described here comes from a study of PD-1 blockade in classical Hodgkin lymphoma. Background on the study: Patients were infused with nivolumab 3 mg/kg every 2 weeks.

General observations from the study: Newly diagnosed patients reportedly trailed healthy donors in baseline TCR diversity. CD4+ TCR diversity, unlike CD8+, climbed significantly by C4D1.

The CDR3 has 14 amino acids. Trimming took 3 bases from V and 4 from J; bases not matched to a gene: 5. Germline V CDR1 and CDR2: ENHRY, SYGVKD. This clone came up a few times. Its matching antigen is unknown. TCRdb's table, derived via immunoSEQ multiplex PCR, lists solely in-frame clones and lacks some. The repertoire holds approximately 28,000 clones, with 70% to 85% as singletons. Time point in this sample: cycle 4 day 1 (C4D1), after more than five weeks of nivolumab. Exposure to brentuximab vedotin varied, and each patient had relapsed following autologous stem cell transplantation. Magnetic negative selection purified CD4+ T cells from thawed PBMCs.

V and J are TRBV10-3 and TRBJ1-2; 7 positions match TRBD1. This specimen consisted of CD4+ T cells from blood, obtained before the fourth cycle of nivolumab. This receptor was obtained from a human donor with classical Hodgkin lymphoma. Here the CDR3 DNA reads TGTGCCATCAGTGACTACGACAGGGCCTATGGCTACACCTTC. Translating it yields CAISDYDRAYGYTF.